This TCR beta chain came from a study of cytomegalovirus exposure and HLA in healthy donors. Notes on the study in general: Cytomegalovirus association was listed for approximately 160 TCR beta chains. About 87% or about 30% of the time was how often most TCR beta V segments were productive, according to an earlier analysis. Later on, an analysis tied 15,000 to 20,000 TCR beta sequences to HLA alleles at 0.05 false discovery rate.

CDR1 is SGHTA and CDR2 is FQGTGA in the germline V gene. The length of the CDR3 is 16 residues. The V gene end was trimmed by 2 bases and the J gene end by 4 bases; junction bases not matched to a gene: 1. As for this clone: As yet, its antigen is unknown.

A multiplex PCR was run with 60 Vbeta primers and 13 Jbeta primers. Produced via immunoSEQ multiplex PCR; TCRdb's table is partial and in-frame only. The sample holds roughly 100,000 clones; more than 75% are singletons and the top ten take about 5.4%. The rearrangement uses TRBV7-3 and TRBJ2-1; TRBD2 aligns across 14 bases. Sequencing input: PBMCs. This receptor was taken from a woman aged 18-29 years in good health and CMV-seropositive. Here the CDR3 reads CASSLRTSGRYNEQFF. The DNA of the CDR3 is TGTGCCAGCAGCTTACGGACTAGCGGGAGGTACAATGAGCAGTTCTTC.